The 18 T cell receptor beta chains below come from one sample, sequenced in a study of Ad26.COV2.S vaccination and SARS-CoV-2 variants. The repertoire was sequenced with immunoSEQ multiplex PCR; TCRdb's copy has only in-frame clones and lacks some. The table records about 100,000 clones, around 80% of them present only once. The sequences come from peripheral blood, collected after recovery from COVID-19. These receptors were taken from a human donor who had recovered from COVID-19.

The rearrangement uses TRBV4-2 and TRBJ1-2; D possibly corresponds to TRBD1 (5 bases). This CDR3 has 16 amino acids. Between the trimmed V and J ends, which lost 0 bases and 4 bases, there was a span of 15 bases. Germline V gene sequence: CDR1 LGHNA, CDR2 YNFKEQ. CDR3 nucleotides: TGTGCCAGCAGCCAAGATTATGGGGGAGGAGGCTATGGCTACACCTTC. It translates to CASSQDYGGGGYGYTF.

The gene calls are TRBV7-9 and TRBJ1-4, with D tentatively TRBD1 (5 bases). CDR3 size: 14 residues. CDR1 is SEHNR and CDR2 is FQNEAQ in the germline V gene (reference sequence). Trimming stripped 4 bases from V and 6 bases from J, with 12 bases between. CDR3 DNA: TGTGCCAGCAGCTGGGGGGGAGGCGATGAAAAACTGTTTTTT. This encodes CASSWGGGDEKLFF.

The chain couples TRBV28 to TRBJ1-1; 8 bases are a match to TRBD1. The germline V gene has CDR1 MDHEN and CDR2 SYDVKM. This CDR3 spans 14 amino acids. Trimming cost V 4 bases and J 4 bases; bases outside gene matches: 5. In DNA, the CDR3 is TGTGCCAGCAGTTCCGGACAGGGAGGCACTGAAGCTTTCTTT. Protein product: CASSSGQGGTEAFF.

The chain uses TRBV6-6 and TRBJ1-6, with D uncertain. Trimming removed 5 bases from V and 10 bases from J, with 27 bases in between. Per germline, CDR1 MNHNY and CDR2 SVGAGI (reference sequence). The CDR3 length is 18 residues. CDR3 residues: CASSRPSGRPLFPSPLHF. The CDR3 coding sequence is TGTGCCAGCAGTCGACCTTCCGGCCGGCCACTATTCCCGTCACCCCTCCACTTT.

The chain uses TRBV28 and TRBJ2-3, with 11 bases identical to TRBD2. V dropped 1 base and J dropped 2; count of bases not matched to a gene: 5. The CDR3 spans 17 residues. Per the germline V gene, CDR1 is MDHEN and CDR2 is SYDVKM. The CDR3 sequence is CASSLFLAGGLTDTQYF. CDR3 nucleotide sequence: TGTGCCAGCAGTTTATTTTTAGCGGGGGGGCTCACAGATACGCAGTATTTT.

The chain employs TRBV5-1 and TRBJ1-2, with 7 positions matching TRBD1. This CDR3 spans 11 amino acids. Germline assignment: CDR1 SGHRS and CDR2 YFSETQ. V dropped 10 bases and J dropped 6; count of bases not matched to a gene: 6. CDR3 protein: CAYGQVHGYTF. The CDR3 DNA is TGCGCCTATGGACAGGTTCATGGCTACACCTTC.

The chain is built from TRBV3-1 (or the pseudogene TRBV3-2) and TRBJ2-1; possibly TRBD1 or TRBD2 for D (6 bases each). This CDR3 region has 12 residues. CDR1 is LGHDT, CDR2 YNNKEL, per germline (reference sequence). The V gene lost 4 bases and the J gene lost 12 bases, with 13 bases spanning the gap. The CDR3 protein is CASSLQGGRQFF. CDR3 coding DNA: TGTGCCAGCAGCCTACAAGGGGGGAGGCAGTTCTTC.

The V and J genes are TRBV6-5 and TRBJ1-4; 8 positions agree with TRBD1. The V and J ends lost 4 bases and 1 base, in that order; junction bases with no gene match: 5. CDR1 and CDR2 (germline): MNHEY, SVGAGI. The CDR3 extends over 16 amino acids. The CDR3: CASSSGQGGTNEKLFF. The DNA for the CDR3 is TGTGCCAGCAGTTCTGGACAGGGTGGAACTAATGAAAAACTGTTTTTT.

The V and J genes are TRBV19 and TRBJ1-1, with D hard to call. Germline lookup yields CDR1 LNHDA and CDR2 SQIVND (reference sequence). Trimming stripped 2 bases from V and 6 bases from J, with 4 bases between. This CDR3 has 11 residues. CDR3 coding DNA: TGTGCCAGTAGTATAAAGGCTGAAGCTTTCTTT. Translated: CASSIKAEAFF.

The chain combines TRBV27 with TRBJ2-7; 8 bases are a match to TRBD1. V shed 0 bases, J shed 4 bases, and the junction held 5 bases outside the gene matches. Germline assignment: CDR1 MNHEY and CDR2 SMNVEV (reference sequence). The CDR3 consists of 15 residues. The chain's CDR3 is CASSLSTTGEYEQYF. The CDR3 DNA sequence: TGTGCCAGCAGTTTATCGACGACAGGGGAATACGAGCAGTACTTC.

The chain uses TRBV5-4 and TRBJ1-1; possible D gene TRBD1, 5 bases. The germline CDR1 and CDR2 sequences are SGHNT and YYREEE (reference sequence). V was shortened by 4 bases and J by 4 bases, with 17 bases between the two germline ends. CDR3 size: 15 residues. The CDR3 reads CASSKTGILGTEAFF. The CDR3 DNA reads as TGTGCCAGCAGCAAAACAGGTATCCTTGGCACTGAAGCTTTCTTT. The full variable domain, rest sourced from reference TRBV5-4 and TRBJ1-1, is ETGVTQSPTHLIKTRGQQVTLRCSSQSGHNTVSWYQQALGQGPQFIFQYYREEENGRGNFPPRFSGLQFPNYSSELNVNALELDDSALYLCASSKTGILGTEAFFGQGTRLTVV.

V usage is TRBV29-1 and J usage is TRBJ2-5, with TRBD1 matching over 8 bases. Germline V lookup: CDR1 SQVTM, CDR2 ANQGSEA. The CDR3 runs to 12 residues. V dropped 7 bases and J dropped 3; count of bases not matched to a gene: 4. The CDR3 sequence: CSGGQVEETQYF. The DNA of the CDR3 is TGCAGCGGGGGACAGGTAGAAGAGACCCAGTACTTC.

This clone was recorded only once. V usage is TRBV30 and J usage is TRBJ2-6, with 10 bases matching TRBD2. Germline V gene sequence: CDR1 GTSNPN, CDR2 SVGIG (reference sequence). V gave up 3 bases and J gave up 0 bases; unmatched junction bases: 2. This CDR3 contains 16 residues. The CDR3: CAWRLAGTSGANVLTF. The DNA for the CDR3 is TGTGCCTGGAGACTAGCGGGGACCTCTGGGGCCAACGTCCTGACTTTC. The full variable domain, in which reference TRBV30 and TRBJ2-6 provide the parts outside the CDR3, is SQTIHQWPATLVQPVGSPLSLECTVEGTSNPNLYWYRQAAGRGLQLLFYSVGIGQISSEVPQNLSASRPQDRQFILSSKKLLLSDSGFYLCAWRLAGTSGANVLTFGAGSRLTVL.

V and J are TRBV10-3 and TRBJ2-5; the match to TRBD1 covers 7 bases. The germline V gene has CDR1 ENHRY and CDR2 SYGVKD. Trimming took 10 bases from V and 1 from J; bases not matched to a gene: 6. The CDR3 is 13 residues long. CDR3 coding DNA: TGTGCCACGCTATCAGGGGGCCAAGAGACCCAGTACTTC. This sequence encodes CATLSGGQETQYF.

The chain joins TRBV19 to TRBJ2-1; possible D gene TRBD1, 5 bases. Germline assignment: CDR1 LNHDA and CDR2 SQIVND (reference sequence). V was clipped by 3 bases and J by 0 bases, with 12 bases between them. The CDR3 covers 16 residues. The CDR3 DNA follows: TGTGCCAGTAGTATGCGCGCGGACATCTCCTACAATGAGCAGTTCTTC. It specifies CASSMRADISYNEQFF.

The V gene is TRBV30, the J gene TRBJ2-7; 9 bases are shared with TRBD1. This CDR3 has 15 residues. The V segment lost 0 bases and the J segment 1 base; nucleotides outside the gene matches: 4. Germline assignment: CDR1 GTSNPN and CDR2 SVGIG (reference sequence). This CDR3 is CAWSVGGTGSYEQYF. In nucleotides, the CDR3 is TGTGCCTGGAGTGTGGGGGGGACAGGGTCCTACGAGCAGTACTTC.

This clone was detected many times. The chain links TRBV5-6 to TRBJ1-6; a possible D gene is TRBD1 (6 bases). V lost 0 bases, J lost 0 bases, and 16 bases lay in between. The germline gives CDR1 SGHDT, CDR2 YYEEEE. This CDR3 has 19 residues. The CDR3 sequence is CASSLGVADRSSYNSPLHF. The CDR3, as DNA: TGTGCCAGCAGCTTGGGGGTGGCCGACAGGAGCTCCTATAATTCACCCCTCCACTTT.

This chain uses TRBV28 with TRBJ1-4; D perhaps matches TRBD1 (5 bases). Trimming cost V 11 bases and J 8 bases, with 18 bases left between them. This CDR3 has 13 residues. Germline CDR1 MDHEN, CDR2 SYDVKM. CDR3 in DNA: TGTGCCGGACGCGGGGGTCTGGGAGAAAAACTGTTTTTT. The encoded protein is CAGRGGLGEKLFF.